The entry below gives a single TCR beta chain sequence along with its context. These data originate in a study of blood T cell repertoires in COVID-19. On the study more broadly: The origin of the acute and convalescent COVID-19 samples was the United States, Italy and Spain. Nucleic acid was either cDNA or gDNA, and it came from T cells, B-cell-depleted T cells, or PBMCs.

Per the authors' pipeline: It was from reference gene primer amplification that nucleated cell counts were estimated. Sequencing was performed with immunoSEQ multiplex PCR; in TCRdb, only in-frame clones are kept and a portion is missing. V, J and clone size were drawn from that table, and D and trimming were deduced from the DNA. The sample yields under 45,000 clones, just over 85% seen once. This TCR derives from a man in his forties with active COVID-19. Specimen: peripheral blood.

CDR3 in amino acids: CASSTGLAGGQYF. The CDR3 bases are TGTGCCAGCAGCACAGGACTAGCTGGCGGGCAGTACTTC. The rearrangement uses TRBV5-4 and TRBJ2-7; 8 positions agree with TRBD2. This CDR3 has 13 amino acids. In germline, CDR1 is SGHNT, CDR2 YYREEE (reference sequence). J was trimmed by 9 bases and V by 4 bases; bases with no gene match: 9.